These 18 T cell receptor beta chains were sequenced from one sample in a study of T cells in Graves' hyperthyroidism and ophthalmopathy. What was amplified from RNA transcripts were TCR beta CDR3 regions. When the TCR CDR3 underwent first-round RT-PCR, the HTBI primer set was used. TCRdb independently ran MiXCR on the multiplex PCR reads; one entry per CDR3 protein. Among about 400,000 distinct CDR3 sequences listed, around 15% were seen once. Sequenced material: blood. These receptor sequences come from a man aged 50-60 years with Graves' ophthalmopathy.

The V gene is TRBV9, the J gene TRBJ2-7, with D perhaps matching TRBD2 (5 bases). Germline lookup yields CDR1 SGDLS and CDR2 YYNGEE. Trimming left V 5 bases short and J 5 bases short, with 23 bases between. The CDR3 has 16 amino acids. The CDR3 region has the DNA TGTGCCAGCAGTCTTGGACCCGACCGGGGATTGAACGAGCAGTACTTC. Its translation is CASSLGPDRGLNEQYF.

In its sample, this clonotype was seen many times. CDR3 region: CSATRGRAIGEQFF. In DNA, the CDR3 is TGCAGTGCTACCCGGGGGAGGGCCATAGGTGAGCAGTTCTTC. The chain couples TRBV20-1 to TRBJ2-1; 7 nucleotides match TRBD2. Germline-derived CDR1 and CDR2 are DFQATT and SNEGSKA (reference sequence). This CDR3 contains 14 residues. Trimming cost V 4 bases and J 9 bases; bases outside gene matches: 12.

This clonotype has a count of ten or more. The rearrangement uses TRBV5-5 and TRBJ2-3, with a weak D call TRBD1 (5 bases). Germline V CDR1 and CDR2: SGHKS, YYEKEE (reference sequence). Trimming pared 3 bases from V and 3 bases from J, leaving 14 bases between. The CDR3 extends over 15 amino acids. CDR3: CASSSTRGWTDTQYF. CDR3 sequence (DNA): TGTGCCAGCAGCTCCACAAGGGGATGGACAGATACGCAGTATTTT.

This clonotype has more than one count but fewer than ten. This sequence joins TRBV27 and TRBJ1-3, with a tentative D call TRBD1 (5 bases). This CDR3 has 13 residues. Germline V gene sequence: CDR1 MNHEY, CDR2 SMNVEV (reference sequence). Trimming left V 5 bases short and J 4 bases short, with 9 bases between. The CDR3 region has the DNA TGTGCCAGCAGTCCCAGACAGGGAAACACCATATATTTT. The encoded protein is CASSPRQGNTIYF.

The genes are TRBV7-3 and TRBJ1-6, with D perhaps TRBD1 (5 bases). The CDR3 consists of 13 residues. V dropped 5 bases and J dropped 9 bases, with 11 bases sitting between them. CDR1 and CDR2 (germline): SGHTA, FQGTGA. The CDR3, as DNA: TGTGCCAGCAGCCCAGGGACGGGTTCACCCCTCCACTTT. It codes for CASSPGTGSPLHF.

The sample holds many counts of this clonotype. V and J are TRBV7-9 and TRBJ2-7; D assignment may be TRBD1 or TRBD2 (6 bases each). There are 19 residues in the CDR3. V was trimmed by 0 bases and J by 0 bases, leaving 21 bases between them. Germline CDR1 SEHNR, CDR2 FQNEAQ (reference sequence). In DNA form, the CDR3 reads TGTGCCAGCAGCTTAGCGGGGACAAACAGGGTCGGGAGCTCCTACGAGCAGTACTTC. Translated, it gives CASSLAGTNRVGSSYEQYF.

As to this clonotype: Possible read error: a much larger clone is one base away. The CDR3 nucleotides read TGTGCCAGCTCACCAACGACGGACACCGCGTGGTACTTC. It specifies CASSPTTDTAWYF. The chain is built from TRBV18 and TRBJ2-5, with D possibly TRBD1 on 5 matching bases. Trimming left V 2 bases short and J 13 bases short, with 17 bases between. Germline V gives CDR1 KGHSH, CDR2 LQKENI. There are 13 residues in the CDR3. The full variable domain, with the rest looked up from reference TRBV18 and TRBJ2-5, is NAGVMQNPRHLVRRRGQEARLRCSPMKGHSHVYWYRQLPEEGLKFMVYLQKENIIDESGMPKERFSAEFPKEGPSILRIQQVVRGDSAAYFCASSPTTDTAWYFGPGTRLLVL.

This clonotype was counted ten times or more. The V call is TRBV20-1, the J call TRBJ2-7; 10 bases are a match to TRBD2. J gave up 2 bases and V 7 bases, and 8 bases lay outside the gene matches. The CDR3 runs 14 residues. Per germline, CDR1 DFQATT and CDR2 SNEGSKA (reference sequence). The DNA of the CDR3 is TGCAGTGTCGAAACTAGCGGGAAACCCTACGAGCAGTACTTC. This codes for CSVETSGKPYEQYF.

This clonotype was seen only a few times. The chain joins TRBV20-1 to TRBJ2-1, with TRBD2 matching 7 bases. CDR1 and CDR2 from the germline V gene are DFQATT and SNEGSKA (reference sequence). V shed 5 bases and J 5 bases; nucleotides not matched to a gene: 12. The CDR3 covers 15 residues. CDR3 nucleotides: TGCAGTGCTGAAAGCGGGGTAAGAACCGACAATGAGCAGTTCTTC. It is translated as CSAESGVRTDNEQFF.

The rearrangement links TRBV4-1 to TRBJ2-2; D is unresolved. Germline CDR1 is MGHRA and CDR2 is YSYEKL. The V and J ends lost 0 bases and 4 bases respectively, with 3 bases between them. This CDR3 has 13 amino acids. The CDR3: CASSQDPTGELFF. The CDR3 DNA follows: TGCGCCAGCAGCCAAGATCCCACCGGGGAGCTGTTTTTT.

This clonotype was counted only a few times. The V and J genes are TRBV7-2 and TRBJ1-1, with D perhaps TRBD1 (5 bases). Trimming took 5 bases from V and 0 from J, leaving 13 bases between them. CDR1 is SGHTA and CDR2 is FQGNSA in the germline V gene. The CDR3 loop spans 15 amino acids. CDR3 sequence reads: CASSQEGSMNTEAFF. The DNA of the CDR3 is TGTGCCAGCAGCCAGGAGGGGTCTATGAACACTGAAGCTTTCTTT.

This clonotype occurred many times. The J gene is TRBJ1-6, the V gene TRBV5-1, with TRBD1 matching over 10 bases. Germline CDR1 is SGHRS and CDR2 is YFSETQ. V was clipped by 6 bases and J by 7 bases; unmatched bases: 10. The CDR3 contains 16 residues. CDR3 protein: CASTPQPTGGNSPLHF. For the CDR3, the DNA is TGCGCCAGCACCCCCCAACCGACAGGGGGCAATTCACCCCTCCACTTT. Full variable domain (outside the CDR3, taken from reference TRBV5-1 and TRBJ1-6): KAGVTQTPRYLIKTRGQQVTLSCSPISGHRSVSWYQQTPGQGLQFLFEYFSETQRNKGNFPGRFSGRQFSNSRSEMNVSTLELGDSALYLCASTPQPTGGNSPLHFGNGTRLTVT.

This clonotype was detected many times. The CDR3 region is CAWSDRGRYRVTEAFF. In nucleotides, the CDR3 is TGTGCCTGGAGTGACAGGGGGCGCTATCGGGTGACTGAAGCTTTCTTT. V usage is TRBV30 and J usage is TRBJ1-1, with 9 bases matching TRBD1. This CDR3 is built from 16 residues. Germline-derived CDR1 and CDR2 are GTSNPN and SVGIG (reference sequence). The J segment lost 5 bases and the V segment lost 1 base, leaving 11 bases of the junction unmatched.

In this sample, this clonotype turned up a few times. The rearrangement links TRBV28 to TRBJ2-7, with a weak D call TRBD1 (6 bases). Germline CDR1 is MDHEN and CDR2 is SYDVKM. The CDR3 is 14 amino acids. The V end was cut by 6 bases, the J end by 2 bases, with 14 bases between. The CDR3 region has the DNA TGTGCCAGCAGGTTTAGGGGGACGGCCTACGAGCAGTACTTC. It translates to CASRFRGTAYEQYF.

This clonotype turned up a few times. This chain uses TRBV12-3 or TRBV12-4 with TRBJ2-7; D is undetermined. CDR3 length equals 13 residues. Trimming took off 5 bases at V and 3 bases at J, with 11 bases between the two ends. The CDR3 protein is CASSPDGNYEQYF. CDR3 DNA sequence: TGTGCCAGCAGTCCCGACGGCAACTACGAGCAGTACTTC.

This clonotype has a count of ten or more. The chain joins TRBV6-1 to TRBJ2-3, with 7 bases matching TRBD2. This CDR3 is built from 15 residues. The junction had 5 bases not matched to a gene; V was cut back by 3 bases and J by 2 bases. Per the germline V gene, CDR1 is MNHNS and CDR2 is SASEGT. Here the CDR3 DNA reads TGTGCCAGCAGTGAGTCTGCGGGAGCCACAGATACGCAGTATTTT. Amino acid sequence: CASSESAGATDTQYF.

This clonotype was picked up many times. The V call is TRBV28, the J call TRBJ2-7, with TRBD1 identical over 10 bases. V trimming: 6 bases; J trimming: 4 bases; junction bases outside the gene matches: 3. The V gene's germline CDR1 is MDHEN and CDR2 SYDVKM. The length of the CDR3 is 13 residues. CDR3 loop: CASRTGGEYEQYF. Here the CDR3 DNA reads TGTGCCAGCAGGACAGGGGGCGAATACGAGCAGTACTTC.

The chain couples TRBV19 to TRBJ2-1; TRBD2 agrees at 10 bases. With 1 base clipped from V and 7 bases from J, the junction kept 7 bases outside the gene matches. CDR1 is LNHDA and CDR2 is SQIVND in the germline V gene (reference sequence). The CDR3 totals 16 residues. The DNA of the CDR3 is TGTGCCAGTAGTATAGGAGTTAGCGGGAGGAAGAATGAGCAGTTCTTC. Protein sequence: CASSIGVSGRKNEQFF.